This T cell receptor (beta chain) appears in the sequencing data of a study of blood T cell repertoires in COVID-19. Background on the study: Specimens from acute and convalescent COVID-19 originated in the United States, Italy and Spain. Sources were T cells, B-cell-depleted T cells, or PBMCs; the material itself was cDNA or gDNA.

As handled by the study authors: Estimated nucleated cell counts came from reference gene primer amplification. TCRdb keeps only in-frame clones here, not all; method: immunoSEQ multiplex PCR. V, J and clone size were drawn from that table, and D and trimming were deduced from the DNA. The sample lists about 55,000 clones; roughly 80% were seen once. V lost 0 bases and J lost 2; bases outside the gene matches: 5. The length of the CDR3 is 18 residues. The germline V gene encodes CDR1 SGHTA and CDR2 FQGNSA. The clonotype was recovered from a human donor in a cohort sampled during active or convalescent COVID-19. Sequenced sample: peripheral blood. The chain links TRBV7-2 to TRBJ1-6; TRBD1 matches 9 bases. The CDR3 protein is CASSLAGGQGTYNSPLHF. The CDR3 bases are TGTGCCAGCAGCTTAGCAGGTGGACAGGGGACCTATAATTCACCCCTCCACTTT.